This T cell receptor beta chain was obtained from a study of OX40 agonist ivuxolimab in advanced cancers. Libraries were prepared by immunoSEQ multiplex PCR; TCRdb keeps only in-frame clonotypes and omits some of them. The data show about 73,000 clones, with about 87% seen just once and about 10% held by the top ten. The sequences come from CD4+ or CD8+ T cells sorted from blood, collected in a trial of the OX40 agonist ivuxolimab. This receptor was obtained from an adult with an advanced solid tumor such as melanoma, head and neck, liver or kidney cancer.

CDR3 residues: CASSQMTSGRTGEQYF. CDR3 nucleotide sequence: TGTGCCAGCAGCCAGATGACTAGCGGGAGAACGGGAGAGCAGTACTTC. The chain is built from TRBV4-2 and TRBJ2-7; 12 bases line up with TRBD2. Looked up from germline, CDR1 is LGHNA and CDR2 is YNFKEQ. CDR3 length: 16 residues. Trimming cost V 3 bases and J 7 bases; bases outside gene matches: 10.